One and the same sample provided the 9 T cell receptor beta chains below, sequenced in a study of T cell repertoires in ileal Crohn's disease. Described time point: neoterminal ileum biopsy at postoperative endoscopy, about 6 months after surgery. Measured with immunoSEQ multiplex PCR; TCRdb has only the in-frame clones, and not every one. The table has tens of thousands of clones, roughly 89% seen once. The source material was ileal tissue. The receptors come from an adult with Crohn's disease.

Only a few counts were recorded for this clone. The chain carries TRBV9 and TRBJ1-2; unclear D gene. The V end lost 3 bases, the J end lost 8 bases, and 11 bases lay between the germline ends. This CDR3 is built from 12 residues. The germline V gene encodes CDR1 SGDLS and CDR2 YYNGEE. CDR3 sequence reads: CASSDLAWGYTF. The DNA of the CDR3 is TGTGCCAGCAGCGACTTAGCGTGGGGCTACACCTTC.

The chain joins TRBV2 to TRBJ1-5; the match to TRBD1 covers 7 bases. The J segment lost 3 bases and the V segment lost 7 bases, leaving 6 bases of the junction unmatched. Germline V lookup: CDR1 SNHLY, CDR2 FYNNEI. This CDR3 has 14 amino acids. The CDR3 reads CASTSGTDNQPQHF. The CDR3 DNA reads TGTGCCAGCACCTCCGGGACAGACAATCAGCCCCAGCATTTT.

A few counts support this clone. The chain carries TRBV11-2 and TRBJ1-5; the D is unclear. The germline V gene encodes CDR1 SGHAT and CDR2 FQNNGV. V gave up 5 bases and J gave up 7 bases, with 18 bases separating them. This CDR3 contains 15 residues. CDR3 coding DNA: TGTGCCAGCAGCCGTACGACGGATCCAGGCCAGCCCCAGCATTTT. Translated: CASSRTTDPGQPQHF.

The rearrangement uses TRBV18 and TRBJ1-2; TRBD1 matches 7 bases. CDR1 is KGHSH, CDR2 LQKENI, per germline. V dropped 2 bases and J dropped 6; count of bases not matched to a gene: 3. This CDR3 has 13 residues. DNA for the CDR3: TGTGCCAGCTCACCAAACAGGGGCGATGGCTACACCTTC. It is translated as CASSPNRGDGYTF.

J is TRBJ2-3 and V is TRBV9; D possibly corresponds to TRBD2 (7 bases). The germline V gene has CDR1 SGDLS and CDR2 YYNGEE. CDR3 size: 13 residues. V was cut by 5 bases and J by 2 bases, with 9 bases left in between. CDR3 nucleotide sequence: TGTGCCAGCAGTGGGGGGGCCACAGATACGCAGTATTTT. It yields the protein CASSGGATDTQYF.

This clone was detected once. The DNA for the CDR3 is TGTGCCAGCAGCTTGGGGGGAGGCGGCGAGCAGTACTTC. Protein product: CASSLGGGGEQYF. V usage is TRBV5-6 and J usage is TRBJ2-7; a possible D gene is TRBD2 (6 bases). Germline lookup yields CDR1 SGHDT and CDR2 YYEEEE. CDR3 length: 13 amino acids. V shed 0 bases and J shed 6 bases, with 10 bases lying between them.

This clone was observed once. The chain is built from TRBV13 and TRBJ2-5, with 11 bases aligning to TRBD2. J lost 5 bases, V lost 2 bases, and 10 bases had no gene match. Germline CDR1 is PRHDT and CDR2 is FYEKMQ (reference sequence). This CDR3 is 17 amino acids long. In DNA form, the CDR3 reads TGTGCCAGCAGCTTATTCCCCCTAGCGGGAGGAGAGGAGACCCAGTACTTC. It codes for CASSLFPLAGGEETQYF.

The chain couples TRBV28 to TRBJ2-3; 7 nucleotides line up with TRBD2. J gave up 2 bases and V 10 bases, and 9 bases lay outside the gene matches. Germline V gene lookup returns CDR1 MDHEN and CDR2 SYDVKM. This CDR3 contains 14 residues. CDR3 protein: CAISGGGVTDTQYF. The DNA of the CDR3 is TGTGCCATCTCAGGCGGGGGAGTCACAGATACGCAGTATTTT.

This sequence joins TRBV5-1 and TRBJ1-3; D might be TRBD1 (6 bases). Germline CDR1 reads SGHRS; CDR2 reads YFSETQ. The CDR3 is made up of 16 amino acids. Deletions cut 4 bases from V and 4 bases from J, with 18 bases between. CDR3 in amino acids: CASSVEAGALGNTIYF. The CDR3, as DNA: TGCGCCAGCAGCGTTGAAGCGGGGGCCTTAGGAAACACCATATATTTT.